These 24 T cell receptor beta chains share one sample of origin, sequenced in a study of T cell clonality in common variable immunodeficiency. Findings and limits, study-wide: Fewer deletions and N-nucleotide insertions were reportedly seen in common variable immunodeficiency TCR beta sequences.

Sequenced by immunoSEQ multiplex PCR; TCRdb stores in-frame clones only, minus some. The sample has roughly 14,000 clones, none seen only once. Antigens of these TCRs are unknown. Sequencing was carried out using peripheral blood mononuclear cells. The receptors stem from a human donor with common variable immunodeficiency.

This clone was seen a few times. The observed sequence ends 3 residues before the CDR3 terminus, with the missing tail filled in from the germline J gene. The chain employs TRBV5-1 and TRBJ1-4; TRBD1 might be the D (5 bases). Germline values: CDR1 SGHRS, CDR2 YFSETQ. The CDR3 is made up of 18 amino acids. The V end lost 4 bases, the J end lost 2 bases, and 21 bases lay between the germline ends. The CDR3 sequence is CASSKVLTGSATNEKLFF. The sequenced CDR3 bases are TGCGCCAGCAGCAAAGTCCTAACAGGATCCGCGACTAATGAAAAA.

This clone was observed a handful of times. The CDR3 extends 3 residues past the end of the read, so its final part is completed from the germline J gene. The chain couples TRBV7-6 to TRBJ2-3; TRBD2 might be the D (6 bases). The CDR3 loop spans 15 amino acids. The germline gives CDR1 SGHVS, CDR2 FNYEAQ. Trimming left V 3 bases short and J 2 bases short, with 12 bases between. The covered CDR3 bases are TGTGCCAGCAGCTTGTTGGGGGGAAACACAGATACG. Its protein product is CASSLLGGNTDT. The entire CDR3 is CASSLLGGNTDTQYF.

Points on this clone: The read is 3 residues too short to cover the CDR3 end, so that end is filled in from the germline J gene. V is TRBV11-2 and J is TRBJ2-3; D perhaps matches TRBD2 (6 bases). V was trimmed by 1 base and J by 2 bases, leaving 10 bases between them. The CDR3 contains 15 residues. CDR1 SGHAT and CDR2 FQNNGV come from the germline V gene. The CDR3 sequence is CASSLGLAITDTQYF. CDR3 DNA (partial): TGTGCCAGCAGCTTAGGGCTAGCGATCACAGATACG.

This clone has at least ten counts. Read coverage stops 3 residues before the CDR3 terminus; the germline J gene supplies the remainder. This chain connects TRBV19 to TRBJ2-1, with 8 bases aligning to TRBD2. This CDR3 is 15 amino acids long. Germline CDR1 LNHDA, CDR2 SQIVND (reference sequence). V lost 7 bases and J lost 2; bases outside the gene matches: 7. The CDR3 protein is CASTLGRGAYNEQFF. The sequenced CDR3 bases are TGTGCCAGTACCCTTGGGCGGGGGGCCTACAATGAG.

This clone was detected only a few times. The CDR3: CASSARQGVEQYF. The sequenced CDR3 bases are TGTGCCAGTAGTGCCCGACAGGGTGTCGAG. The gene calls are TRBV19 and TRBJ2-7; 7 nucleotides align to TRBD1. The read stops 3 residues short of the end of the CDR3; the missing end is completed from the germline J gene. J lost 6 bases, V lost 5 bases, and 7 bases had no gene match. Per germline, CDR1 LNHDA and CDR2 SQIVND (reference sequence). This CDR3 spans 13 amino acids.

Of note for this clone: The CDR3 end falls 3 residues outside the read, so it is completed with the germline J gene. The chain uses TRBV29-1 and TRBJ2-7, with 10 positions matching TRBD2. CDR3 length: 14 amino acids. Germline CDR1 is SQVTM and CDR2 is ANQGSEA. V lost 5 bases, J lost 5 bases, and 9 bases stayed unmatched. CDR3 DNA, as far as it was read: TGCAGCGTTAAACCCAGCGGGGGGGACCACGAG. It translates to CSVKPSGGDHE. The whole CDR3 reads CSVKPSGGDHEQYF.

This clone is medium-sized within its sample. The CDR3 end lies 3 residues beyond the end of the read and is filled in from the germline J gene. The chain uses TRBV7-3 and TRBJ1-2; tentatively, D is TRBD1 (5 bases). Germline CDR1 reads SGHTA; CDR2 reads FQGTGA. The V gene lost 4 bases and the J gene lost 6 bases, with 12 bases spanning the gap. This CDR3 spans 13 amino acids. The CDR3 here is CASSSGTIDGYTF. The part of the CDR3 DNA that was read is TGTGCCAGCAGCTCCGGGACTATAGATGGC.

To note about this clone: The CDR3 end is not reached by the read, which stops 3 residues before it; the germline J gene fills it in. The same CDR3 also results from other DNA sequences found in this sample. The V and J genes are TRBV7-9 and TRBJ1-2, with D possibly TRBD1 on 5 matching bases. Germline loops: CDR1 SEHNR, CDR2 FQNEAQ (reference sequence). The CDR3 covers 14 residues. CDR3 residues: CASSPIRQGMGYTF. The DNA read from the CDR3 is TGTGCCAGCAGCCCTATTAGGCAGGGAATGGGC.

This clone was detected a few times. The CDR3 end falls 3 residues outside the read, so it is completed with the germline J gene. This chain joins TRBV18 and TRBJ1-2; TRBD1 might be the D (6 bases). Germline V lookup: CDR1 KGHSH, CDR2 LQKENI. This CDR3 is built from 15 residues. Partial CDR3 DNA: TGTGCCAGCTCGCCTGAGAGCACGAGGGGGGGCGGC. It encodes CASSPESTRGGG. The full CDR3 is CASSPESTRGGGYTF.

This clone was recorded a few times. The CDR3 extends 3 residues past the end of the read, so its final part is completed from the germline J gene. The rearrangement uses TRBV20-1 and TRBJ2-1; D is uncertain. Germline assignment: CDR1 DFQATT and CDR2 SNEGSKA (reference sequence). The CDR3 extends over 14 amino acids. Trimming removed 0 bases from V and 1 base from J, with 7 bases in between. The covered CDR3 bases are TGCAGTGCTAGAGATTGGCAGTCCTACAATGAG. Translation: CSARDWQSYNE. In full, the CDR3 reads CSARDWQSYNEQFF.

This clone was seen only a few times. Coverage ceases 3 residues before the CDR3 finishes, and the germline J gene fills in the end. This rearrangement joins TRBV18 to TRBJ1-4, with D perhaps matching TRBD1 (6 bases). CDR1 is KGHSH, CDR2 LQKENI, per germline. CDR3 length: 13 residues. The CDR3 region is CASSPSTDRPLFF. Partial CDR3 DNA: TGTGCCAGCTCACCATCGACCGACAGGCCA.

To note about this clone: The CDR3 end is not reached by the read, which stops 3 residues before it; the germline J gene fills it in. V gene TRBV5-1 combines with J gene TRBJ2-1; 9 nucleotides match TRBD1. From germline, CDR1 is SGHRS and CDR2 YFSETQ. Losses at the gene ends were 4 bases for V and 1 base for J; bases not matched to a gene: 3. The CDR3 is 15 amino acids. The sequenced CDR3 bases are TGCGCCAGCAGCCCGGGACAGGGTTCCTACAATGAG. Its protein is CASSPGQGSYNE. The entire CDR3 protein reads CASSPGQGSYNEQFF. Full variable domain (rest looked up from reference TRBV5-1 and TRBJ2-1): KAGVTQTPRYLIKTRGQQVTLSCSPISGHRSVSWYQQTPGQGLQFLFEYFSETQRNKGNFPGRFSGRQFSNSRSEMNVSTLELGDSALYLCASSPGQGSYNEQFFGPGTRLTVL.

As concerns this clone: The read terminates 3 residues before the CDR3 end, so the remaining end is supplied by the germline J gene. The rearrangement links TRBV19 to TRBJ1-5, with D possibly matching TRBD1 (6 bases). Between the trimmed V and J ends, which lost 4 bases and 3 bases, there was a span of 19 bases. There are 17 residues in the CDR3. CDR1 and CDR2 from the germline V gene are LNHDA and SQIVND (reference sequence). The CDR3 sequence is CASSTSRRGGLNQPQHF. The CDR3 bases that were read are TGTGCCAGTAGTACCTCCCGAAGGGGGGGCCTCAATCAGCCC.

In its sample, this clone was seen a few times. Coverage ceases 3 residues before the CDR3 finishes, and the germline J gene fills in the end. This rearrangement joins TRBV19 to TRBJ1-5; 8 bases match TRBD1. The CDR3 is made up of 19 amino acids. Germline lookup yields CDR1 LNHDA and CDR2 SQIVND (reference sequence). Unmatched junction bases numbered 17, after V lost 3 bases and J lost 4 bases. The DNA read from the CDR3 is TGTGCCAGTAGTATCTGGGGAGGGCGGAGGCAGGGGGCAAATCAGCCC. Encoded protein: CASSIWGGRRQGANQP. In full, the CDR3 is CASSIWGGRRQGANQPQHF.

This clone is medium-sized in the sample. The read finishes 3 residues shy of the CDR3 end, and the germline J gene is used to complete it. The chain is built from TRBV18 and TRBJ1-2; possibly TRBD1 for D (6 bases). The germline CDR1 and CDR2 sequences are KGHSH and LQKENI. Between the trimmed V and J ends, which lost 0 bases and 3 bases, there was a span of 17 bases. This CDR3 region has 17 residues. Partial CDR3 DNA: TGTGCCAGCTCACCACCAGGGGGATCTCTCGCTGACTATGGC. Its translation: CASSPPGGSLADYG. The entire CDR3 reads CASSPPGGSLADYGYTF.

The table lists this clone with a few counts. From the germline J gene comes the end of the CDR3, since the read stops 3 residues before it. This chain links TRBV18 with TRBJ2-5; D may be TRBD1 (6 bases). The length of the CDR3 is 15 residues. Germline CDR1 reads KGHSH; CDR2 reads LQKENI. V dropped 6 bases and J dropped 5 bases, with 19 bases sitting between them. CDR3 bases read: TGTGCCAGCTCTTCCGGGACACCGTCGGGGGAGACC. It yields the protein CASSSGTPSGET. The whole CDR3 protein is CASSSGTPSGETQYF.

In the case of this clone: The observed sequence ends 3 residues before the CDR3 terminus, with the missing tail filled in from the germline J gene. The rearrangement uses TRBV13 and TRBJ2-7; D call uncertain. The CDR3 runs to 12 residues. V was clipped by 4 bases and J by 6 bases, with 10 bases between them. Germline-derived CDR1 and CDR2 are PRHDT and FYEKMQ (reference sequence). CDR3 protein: CASSSPSGEQYF. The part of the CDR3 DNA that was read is TGTGCCAGCAGCTCTCCGTCGGGCGAG.

CDR3 residues: CAWSSGALNRGWVLETQYF. Incomplete CDR3 DNA: TGTGCCTGGAGTTCGGGGGCACTTAACAGGGGCTGGGTTTTGGAGACC. The rearrangement links TRBV30 to TRBJ2-5; D is possibly TRBD1 (7 bases). The read finishes 3 residues shy of the CDR3 end, and the germline J gene is used to complete it. The CDR3 runs 19 residues. Looked up from germline, CDR1 is GTSNPN and CDR2 is SVGIG (reference sequence). V lost 2 bases, J lost 5 bases, and 30 bases lay in between.

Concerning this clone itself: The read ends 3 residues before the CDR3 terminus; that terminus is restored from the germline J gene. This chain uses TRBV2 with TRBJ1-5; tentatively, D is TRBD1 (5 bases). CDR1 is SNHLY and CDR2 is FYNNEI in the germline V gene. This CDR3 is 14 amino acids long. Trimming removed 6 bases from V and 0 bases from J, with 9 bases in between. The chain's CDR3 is CASRYQGSNQPQHF. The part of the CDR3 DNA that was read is TGTGCCAGCAGATATCAGGGTAGCAATCAGCCC.

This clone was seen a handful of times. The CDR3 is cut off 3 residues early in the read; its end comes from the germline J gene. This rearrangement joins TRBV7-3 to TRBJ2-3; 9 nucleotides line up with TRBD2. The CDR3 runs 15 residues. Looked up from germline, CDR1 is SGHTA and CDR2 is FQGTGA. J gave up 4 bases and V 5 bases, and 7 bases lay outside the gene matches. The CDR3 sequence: CASSPAGGSADTQYF. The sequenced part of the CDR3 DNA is TGTGCCAGCAGCCCCGCGGGGGGGAGCGCAGATACG. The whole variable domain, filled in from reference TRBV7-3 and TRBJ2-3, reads GAGVSQTPSNKVTEKGKYVELRCDPISGHTALYWYRQSLGQGPEFLIYFQGTGAADDSGLPNDRFFAVRPEGSVSTLKIQRTERGDSAVYLCASSPAGGSADTQYFGPGTRLTVL.

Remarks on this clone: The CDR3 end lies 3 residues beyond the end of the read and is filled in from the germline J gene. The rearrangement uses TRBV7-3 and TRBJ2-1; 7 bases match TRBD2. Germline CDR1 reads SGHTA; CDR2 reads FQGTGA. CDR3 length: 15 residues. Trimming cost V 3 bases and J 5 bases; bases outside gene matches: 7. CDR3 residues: CASSLGGGTHNEQFF. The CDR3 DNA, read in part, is TGTGCCAGCAGCTTGGGGGGAGGGACCCACAATGAG.

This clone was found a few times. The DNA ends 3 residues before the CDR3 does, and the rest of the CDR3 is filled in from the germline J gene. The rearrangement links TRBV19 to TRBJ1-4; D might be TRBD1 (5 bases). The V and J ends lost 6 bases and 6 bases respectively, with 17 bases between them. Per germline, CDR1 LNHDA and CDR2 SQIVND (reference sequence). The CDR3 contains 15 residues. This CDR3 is CASSNRQGWDEKLFF. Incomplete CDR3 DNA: TGTGCCAGTAGCAATCGGCAGGGCTGGGATGAAAAA.

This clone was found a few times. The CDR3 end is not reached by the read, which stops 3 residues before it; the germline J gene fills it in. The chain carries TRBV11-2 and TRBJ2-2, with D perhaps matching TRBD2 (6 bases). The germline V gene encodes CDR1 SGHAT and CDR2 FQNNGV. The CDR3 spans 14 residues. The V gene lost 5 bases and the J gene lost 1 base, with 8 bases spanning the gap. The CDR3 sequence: CASSAGGNTGELFF. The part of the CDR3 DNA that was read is TGTGCCAGCAGCGCCGGGGGGAACACCGGGGAG.

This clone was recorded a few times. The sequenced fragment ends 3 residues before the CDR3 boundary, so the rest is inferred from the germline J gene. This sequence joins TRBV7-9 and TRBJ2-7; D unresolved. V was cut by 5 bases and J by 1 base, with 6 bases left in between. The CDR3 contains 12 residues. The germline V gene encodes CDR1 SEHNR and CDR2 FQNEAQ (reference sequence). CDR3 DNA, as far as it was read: TGTGCCAGCAGCGACTGGTCCTACGAG. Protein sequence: CASSDWSYE. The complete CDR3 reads CASSDWSYEQYF.